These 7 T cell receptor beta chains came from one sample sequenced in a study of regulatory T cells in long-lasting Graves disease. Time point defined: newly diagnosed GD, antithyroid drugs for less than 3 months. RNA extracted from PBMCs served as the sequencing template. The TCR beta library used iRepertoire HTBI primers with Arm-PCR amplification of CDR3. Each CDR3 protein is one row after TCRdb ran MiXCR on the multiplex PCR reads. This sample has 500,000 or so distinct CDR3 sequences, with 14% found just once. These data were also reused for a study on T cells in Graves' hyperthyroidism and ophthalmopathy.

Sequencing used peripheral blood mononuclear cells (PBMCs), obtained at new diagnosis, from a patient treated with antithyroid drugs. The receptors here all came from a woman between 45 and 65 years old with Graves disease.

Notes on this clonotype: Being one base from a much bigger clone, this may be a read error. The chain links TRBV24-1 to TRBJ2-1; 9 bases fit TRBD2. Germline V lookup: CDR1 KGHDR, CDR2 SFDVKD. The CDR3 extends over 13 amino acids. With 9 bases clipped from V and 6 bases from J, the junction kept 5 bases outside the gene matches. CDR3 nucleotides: TGTGCCACCTCGGGACTAGCAAGCAATGAGCAGTTCTTC. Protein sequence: CATSGLASNEQFF.

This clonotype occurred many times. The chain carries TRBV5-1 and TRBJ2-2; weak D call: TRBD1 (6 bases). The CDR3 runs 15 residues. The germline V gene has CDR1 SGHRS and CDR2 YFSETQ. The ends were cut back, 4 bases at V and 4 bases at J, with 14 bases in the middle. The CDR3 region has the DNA TGCGCCAGCAGCCTGACAGGCACTAGCACCGGGGAGCTGTTTTTT. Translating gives CASSLTGTSTGELFF. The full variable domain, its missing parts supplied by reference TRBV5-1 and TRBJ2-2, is KAGVTQTPRYLIKTRGQQVTLSCSPISGHRSVSWYQQTPGQGLQFLFEYFSETQRNKGNFPGRFSGRQFSNSRSEMNVSTLELGDSALYLCASSLTGTSTGELFFGEGSRLTVL.

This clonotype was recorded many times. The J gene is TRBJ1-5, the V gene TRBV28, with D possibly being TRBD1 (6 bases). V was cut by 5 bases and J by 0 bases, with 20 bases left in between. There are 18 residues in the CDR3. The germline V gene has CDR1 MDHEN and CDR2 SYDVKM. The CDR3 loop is CASSPGTRFVYSNQPQHF. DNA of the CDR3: TGTGCCAGCAGTCCCGGGACACGGTTTGTGTATAGCAATCAGCCCCAGCATTTT.

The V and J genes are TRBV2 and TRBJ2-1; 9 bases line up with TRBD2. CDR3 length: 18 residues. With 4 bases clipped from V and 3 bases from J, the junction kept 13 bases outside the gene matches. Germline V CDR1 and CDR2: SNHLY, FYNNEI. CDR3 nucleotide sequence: TGTGCCAGCAGTGGAGGGGCGGTAGCGGGAGCGGACTACAATGAGCAGTTCTTC. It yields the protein CASSGGAVAGADYNEQFF.

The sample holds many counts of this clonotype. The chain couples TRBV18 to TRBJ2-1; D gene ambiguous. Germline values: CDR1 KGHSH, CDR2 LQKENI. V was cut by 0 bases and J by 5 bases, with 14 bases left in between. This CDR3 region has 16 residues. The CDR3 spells CASSPPLRATHNEQFF. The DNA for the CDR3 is TGTGCCAGCTCACCACCGCTCCGGGCCACACACAATGAGCAGTTCTTC.

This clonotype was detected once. The CDR3 here is CASSLRQGREQFF. For the CDR3, the DNA is TGTGCCAGCAGCCTCCGACAGGGGCGAGAGCAGTTCTTC. The chain recombines TRBV3-1 with TRBJ2-1; 8 bases agree with TRBD1. Germline-derived CDR1 and CDR2 are LGHDT and YNNKEL (reference sequence). V lost 4 bases, J lost 10 bases, and 6 bases stayed unmatched. This CDR3 region has 13 residues.

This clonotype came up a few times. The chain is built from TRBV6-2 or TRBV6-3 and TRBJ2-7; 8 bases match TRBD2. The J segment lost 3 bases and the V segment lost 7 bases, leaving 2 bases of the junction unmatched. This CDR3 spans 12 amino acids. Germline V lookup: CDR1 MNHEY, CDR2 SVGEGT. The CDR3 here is CASTGTSYEQYF. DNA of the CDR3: TGTGCCAGCACTGGGACTAGCTACGAGCAGTACTTC.